Each of the 29 T cell receptor beta chains below was sequenced from the same sample in a study of T cells after yellow fever vaccination. MiXCR was run by TCRdb on the 5' RACE reads, yielding one entry per CDR3 protein. The data contain around 110,000 distinct CDR3 sequences, under 9% of them seen just once; the ten biggest clones take up 25%. Sequencing was performed on CD8+ T cells sorted from PBMCs, taken 45 days after the yellow fever booster vaccination. The receptors stem from a young man who received the YFV17D yellow fever vaccine.

This clonotype appeared once. V usage is TRBV4-1 and J usage is TRBJ2-1, with D uncertain. Trimming stripped 2 bases from V and 5 bases from J, with 16 bases between. This CDR3 contains 16 residues. Germline V CDR1 and CDR2: MGHRA, YSYEKL. In DNA, the CDR3 is TGCGCCAGCAGCCAAACTCACCGGGCTGCCAACAATGAGCAGTTCTTC. Residues: CASSQTHRAANNEQFF.

CDR3 in DNA: TGTGCCAGCAGCTTGGCTAGCGGCCACAATGAGCAGTTCTTC. Translated, it gives CASSLASGHNEQFF. The rearrangement uses TRBV5-4 and TRBJ2-1, with 7 bases identical to TRBD2. The length of the CDR3 is 14 residues. V gave up 0 bases and J gave up 5 bases; unmatched junction bases: 2. CDR1 and CDR2 (germline): SGHNT, YYREEE (reference sequence).

The chain couples TRBV5-1 to TRBJ1-1; D gene uncertain. This CDR3 comprises 12 residues. V lost 5 bases and J lost 1, with 6 bases in between. The germline gives CDR1 SGHRS, CDR2 YFSETQ. The CDR3 loop reads CASSDQNTEAFF. The CDR3, as DNA: TGCGCCAGCAGTGATCAGAACACTGAAGCTTTCTTT.

There are many counts of this clonotype. J is TRBJ2-1 and V is TRBV29-1; 15 nucleotides line up with TRBD2. The germline gives CDR1 SQVTM, CDR2 ANQGSEA. This CDR3 is 16 amino acids long. V trimming: 5 bases; J trimming: 6 bases; junction bases outside the gene matches: 8. CDR3 bases: TGCAGCGTTCTCGGACTAGCGGGAGGGCTAGGCAATGAGCAGTTCTTC. Its translation is CSVLGLAGGLGNEQFF.

This clonotype was detected only a few times. Here the CDR3 reads CASSPLAGSSRFF. DNA of the CDR3: TGTGCCAGCAGCCCTCTAGCGGGAAGCTCCCGGTTCTTC. The chain employs TRBV12-3 or TRBV12-4 and TRBJ2-1, with 9 bases matching TRBD2. V lost 6 bases and J lost 15; bases outside the gene matches: 12. CDR3 length: 13 residues.

This clonotype was seen many times. CDR3 DNA: TGCAGCGTGAGGACAGGGGGCCAGCATGAGCAGTTCTTC. It translates to CSVRTGGQHEQFF. The gene calls are TRBV29-1 and TRBJ2-1; 11 nucleotides align to TRBD1. The length of the CDR3 is 13 residues. Trimming cost V 6 bases and J 8 bases; bases outside gene matches: 6. Germline CDR1 reads SQVTM; CDR2 reads ANQGSEA.

The table lists this clonotype with many counts. The chain carries TRBV6-1 and TRBJ1-4; D call uncertain. The CDR3 is 16 amino acids. Germline CDR1 is MNHNS and CDR2 is SASEGT. V lost 3 bases, J lost 10 bases, and 21 bases lay in between. CDR3 DNA: TGTGCCAGCAGTGATCCTACTGGATCCACCTCGGGAAAACTGTTTTTT. It is translated as CASSDPTGSTSGKLFF.

This clonotype was seen ten or more times. The chain is built from TRBV7-9 and TRBJ2-1; D gene uncertain. This CDR3 comprises 13 residues. V gave up 5 bases and J gave up 3 bases, with 8 bases separating them. Germline loops: CDR1 SEHNR, CDR2 FQNEAQ (reference sequence). In nucleotides, the CDR3 is TGTGCCAGCAGCCTCCCCAGCTACAATGAGCAGTTCTTC. This gives the protein CASSLPSYNEQFF.

This clonotype was observed many times. The chain uses TRBV4-3 and TRBJ2-3; D not certain. Germline CDR1 and CDR2: LGHNA and YSLEER. Trimming took off 0 bases at V and 0 bases at J, with 13 bases between the two ends. The CDR3 is 17 amino acids. This CDR3 reads CASSQDLIIGSTDTQYF. The CDR3 coding sequence is TGCGCCAGCAGCCAAGATCTTATAATAGGTAGCACAGATACGCAGTATTTT.

This clonotype has at least ten counts. The rearrangement uses TRBV5-1 and TRBJ2-7; 11 nucleotides align to TRBD2. V trimming: 7 bases; J trimming: 3 bases; junction bases outside the gene matches: 3. The CDR3 is 13 residues long. Germline V gene sequence: CDR1 SGHRS, CDR2 YFSETQ. CDR3 DNA: TGCGCCAGCGCGGGACTAGCGGACTACGAGCAGTACTTC. Protein product: CASAGLADYEQYF.

This clonotype was seen ten or more times. The genes are TRBV5-1 and TRBJ2-2; perhaps D is TRBD1 or TRBD2 (6 bases each). The CDR3 runs to 17 residues. Germline CDR1 is SGHRS and CDR2 is YFSETQ. The V gene lost 0 bases and the J gene lost 3 bases, with 15 bases spanning the gap. The CDR3 DNA reads TGCGCCAGCAGCTTGGCCAAACAGGGAGGACACACCGGGGAGCTGTTTTTT. Translation: CASSLAKQGGHTGELFF.

This clonotype was seen a few times. The chain uses TRBV11-3 and TRBJ2-7; TRBD2 might be the D (5 bases). This CDR3 is 13 amino acids long. Germline CDR1 SGHNT, CDR2 YENEEA. V was cut by 5 bases and J by 0 bases, with 8 bases left in between. The DNA of the CDR3 is TGTGCCAGCAGCGCTCGGGACTCCTACGAGCAGTACTTC. It translates to CASSARDSYEQYF.

Note on this clonotype: A much larger clonotype is one base distant, so this may be a read error. The J gene is TRBJ2-1, the V gene TRBV6-2 or TRBV6-3; 13 positions match TRBD2. The germline V gene has CDR1 MNHEY and CDR2 SVGEGT. The CDR3 has 15 amino acids. The CDR3 DNA is TGTCCCAGCAGTAGTGGACTAGCGGGAGAAAGTGAGCAGTTCTTC. This encodes CPSSSGLAGESEQFF.

This clonotype was detected ten times or more. This chain connects TRBV4-3 to TRBJ2-2; D possibly corresponds to TRBD1 (5 bases). Germline CDR1 reads LGHNA; CDR2 reads YSLEER. CDR3 size: 20 residues. V shed 1 base and J shed 6 bases, with 27 bases lying between them. CDR3 region: CASSQVHGSGMWVQSGELFF. CDR3 nucleotide sequence: TGCGCCAGCAGCCAAGTTCATGGGTCAGGGATGTGGGTACAGTCCGGGGAGCTGTTTTTT.

This clonotype has a count of ten or more. J is TRBJ2-7 and V is TRBV9; the D is unclear. This CDR3 has 13 amino acids. Trimming cost V 4 bases and J 2 bases, with 10 bases left between them. Germline V gene sequence: CDR1 SGDLS, CDR2 YYNGEE. The CDR3: CASSHGSAYEQYF. The CDR3 DNA follows: TGTGCCAGCAGCCACGGGTCTGCCTACGAGCAGTACTTC.

V usage is TRBV14 and J usage is TRBJ2-3; 8 bases agree with TRBD2. Germline values: CDR1 SGHDN, CDR2 FVKESK. The CDR3 has 15 amino acids. V lost 8 bases to trimming and J lost 3 bases; unmatched junction nucleotides: 10. CDR3 DNA: TGTGCCAGCTCCCGGGGGGGCGCGACGACAGATACGCAGTATTTT. Its translation is CASSRGGATTDTQYF.

This clonotype was detected many times. The chain is built from TRBV24-1 and TRBJ2-1; 12 bases match TRBD2. The CDR3 runs 16 residues. Trimming at V came to 3 bases and at J to 4 bases, leaving 3 bases not matched to a gene. The germline CDR1 and CDR2 sequences are KGHDR and SFDVKD. CDR3 bases: TGTGCCACCAGTGATACTAGCGGGAGGAGGTACAATGAGCAGTTCTTC. Its protein is CATSDTSGRRYNEQFF.

Ten or more counts support this clonotype. The V call is TRBV10-3, the J call TRBJ2-7; 10 bases match TRBD1. CDR3 length equals 15 residues. V trimming: 4 bases; J trimming: 4 bases; junction bases outside the gene matches: 7. The germline gives CDR1 ENHRY, CDR2 SYGVKD. The CDR3 loop reads CAISAGQGLIYEQYF. The CDR3 DNA follows: TGTGCCATCAGTGCGGGACAGGGGCTGATATACGAGCAGTACTTC.

This clonotype showed up just a few times. The chain has TRBV29-1 and TRBJ2-7; 7 bases align to TRBD2. The J segment lost 0 bases and the V segment lost 4 bases, leaving 15 bases of the junction unmatched. Germline CDR1 reads SQVTM; CDR2 reads ANQGSEA. The CDR3 has 17 amino acids. CDR3 loop: CSVGLPIGAGVSYEQYF. CDR3 in DNA: TGCAGCGTTGGATTGCCCATCGGCGCGGGAGTCTCCTACGAGCAGTACTTC.

This clonotype has at least ten counts. The rearrangement joins TRBV7-8 to TRBJ2-1; D not certain. Germline CDR1 and CDR2: SGHVS and FQNEAQ. This CDR3 contains 14 residues. The V gene lost 1 base and the J gene lost 2 bases, with 6 bases spanning the gap. CDR3 coding DNA: TGTGCCAGCAGCTTAGTAGTAGCCTACAATGAGCAGTTCTTC. This translates into CASSLVVAYNEQFF.

The gene calls are TRBV27 and TRBJ2-1; 14 bases map to TRBD2. With V trimmed by 6 bases and J by 12 bases, 13 bases remained unmatched. The CDR3 totals 16 residues. The germline CDR1 and CDR2 sequences are MNHEY and SMNVEV (reference sequence). The CDR3 coding sequence is TGTGCCAGCAGCAAAACCCCCGGGACTAGCGGGAGAAGGCAGTTCTTC. Translation: CASSKTPGTSGRRQFF.

The rearrangement links TRBV7-9 to TRBJ2-1; D is perhaps TRBD1 (6 bases). Germline V gene lookup returns CDR1 SEHNR and CDR2 FQNEAQ (reference sequence). Trimming cost V 5 bases and J 5 bases, with 19 bases left between them. The CDR3 covers 16 residues. The CDR3 reads CASSPSWGPRDNEQFF. The CDR3 region has the DNA TGTGCCAGCAGCCCGAGCTGGGGGCCCCGAGACAATGAGCAGTTCTTC.

V is TRBV9 and J is TRBJ2-1; D may be TRBD1 (7 bases). Germline V gene data show CDR1 as SGDLS and CDR2 as YYNGEE. This CDR3 spans 15 amino acids. V lost 3 bases and J 4 bases, leaving 14 bases between the germline ends. As DNA, the CDR3 is TGTGCCAGCAGCGGCGGGACAGAGCTTTACAATGAGCAGTTCTTC. Residues: CASSGGTELYNEQFF. The whole variable domain, filled in from reference TRBV9 and TRBJ2-1, reads DSGVTQTPKHLITATGQRVTLRCSPRSGDLSVYWYQQSLDQGLQFLIQYYNGEERAKGNILERFSAQQFPDLHSELNLSSLELGDSALYFCASSGGTELYNEQFFGPGTRLTVL.

This clonotype was seen ten or more times. V and J are TRBV15 and TRBJ2-7; D not certain. The CDR3 spans 14 residues. The germline V gene has CDR1 LNHNV and CDR2 YYDKDF (reference sequence). Trimming pared 3 bases from V and 2 bases from J, leaving 11 bases between. In nucleotides, the CDR3 is TGTGCCACCAGCAGGGGCGGACCACCCTACGAGCAGTACTTC. As protein: CATSRGGPPYEQYF.

J is TRBJ2-7 and V is TRBV30, with D unclear. From germline, CDR1 is GTSNPN and CDR2 SVGIG (reference sequence). V was trimmed by 2 bases and J by 4 bases, leaving 9 bases between them. The CDR3 has 12 amino acids. CDR3 sequence: CAWSTLLYEQYF. DNA for the CDR3: TGTGCCTGGAGTACACTCCTGTACGAGCAGTACTTC.

This clonotype was detected ten times or more. The chain uses TRBV7-6 and TRBJ2-1; no clear D gene. V was clipped by 1 base and J by 5 bases, with 6 bases between them. This CDR3 contains 13 residues. Per the germline V gene, CDR1 is SGHVS and CDR2 is FNYEAQ. CDR3 in DNA: TGTGCCAGCAGCTTAGTGGGAAACAATGAGCAGTTCTTC. Translation gives CASSLVGNNEQFF.

This clonotype was seen many times. The chain links TRBV3-1 to TRBJ2-7; tentatively, D is TRBD2 (6 bases). CDR1 LGHDT and CDR2 YNNKEL come from the germline V gene (reference sequence). The CDR3 runs to 15 residues. Trimming shortened V by 1 base and J by 1 base, and 11 bases separated the two germline ends. CDR3 sequence: CASSQGFSGSYEQYF. The DNA for the CDR3 is TGTGCCAGCAGCCAAGGTTTTAGCGGATCCTACGAGCAGTACTTC.

This clonotype was counted ten times or more. The chain recombines TRBV4-3 with TRBJ1-4; possibly TRBD1 for D (5 bases). The CDR3 totals 15 residues. The V end was cut by 6 bases, the J end by 7 bases, with 18 bases between. CDR1 and CDR2 from the germline V gene are LGHNA and YSLEER. CDR3 protein: CASRDGQGFGEKLFF. Here the CDR3 DNA reads TGCGCCAGCAGAGATGGTCAGGGCTTCGGTGAAAAACTGTTTTTT.

The chain has TRBV27 and TRBJ2-7; 7 bases are a match to TRBD2. J was trimmed by 5 bases and V by 5 bases; bases with no gene match: 6. The CDR3 sequence is 13 residues long. Germline V lookup: CDR1 MNHEY, CDR2 SMNVEV (reference sequence). This chain's CDR3 is CASSGAGVHEQYF. CDR3 in DNA: TGTGCCAGCAGTGGCGCGGGAGTCCACGAGCAGTACTTC.